This T cell receptor beta chain was captured in a study of CD8+ T cells in alopecia areata. Overall study context: Tofacitinib was given for 6 to 18 months, then stopped for 6 months. Patients given treatment had severity scored by the percentage of scalp area affected. Whole-study findings and limits: While tofacitinib was given, many expanded lesional clones persisted in scalp and blood.

The treatment here: oral pan-JAK inhibitor, 5-10 mg twice daily. This clone came up a few times. Its target is unknown. The V gene end was trimmed by 2 bases and the J gene end by 5 bases; junction bases not matched to a gene: 10. CDR3 length: 16 amino acids. Per germline, CDR1 SGHRS and CDR2 YFSETQ. RNA was extracted and reverse transcribed into cDNA as the sequencing template. Some clones are missing from TCRdb's copy, which holds only in-frame ones; the method was immunoSEQ multiplex PCR. This sample has 170,000 or so clones, with roughly 50% found just once. The source material was CD8+ T cells sorted from blood, sampled at week 24, from a patient treated with tofacitinib. This chain links TRBV5-1 with TRBJ1-5; 7 bases are shared with TRBD1. The sequence was obtained from a human donor with alopecia areata. In DNA form, the CDR3 reads TGCGCCAGCAGCTTCCGGGAAGGGGGCTTCGATCAGCCCCAGCATTTT. Its protein is CASSFREGGFDQPQHF. Supplemented by reference TRBV5-1 and TRBJ1-5, the full variable domain reads KAGVTQTPRYLIKTRGQQVTLSCSPISGHRSVSWYQQTPGQGLQFLFEYFSETQRNKGNFPGRFSGRQFSNSRSEMNVSTLELGDSALYLCASSFREGGFDQPQHFGDGTRLSIL.